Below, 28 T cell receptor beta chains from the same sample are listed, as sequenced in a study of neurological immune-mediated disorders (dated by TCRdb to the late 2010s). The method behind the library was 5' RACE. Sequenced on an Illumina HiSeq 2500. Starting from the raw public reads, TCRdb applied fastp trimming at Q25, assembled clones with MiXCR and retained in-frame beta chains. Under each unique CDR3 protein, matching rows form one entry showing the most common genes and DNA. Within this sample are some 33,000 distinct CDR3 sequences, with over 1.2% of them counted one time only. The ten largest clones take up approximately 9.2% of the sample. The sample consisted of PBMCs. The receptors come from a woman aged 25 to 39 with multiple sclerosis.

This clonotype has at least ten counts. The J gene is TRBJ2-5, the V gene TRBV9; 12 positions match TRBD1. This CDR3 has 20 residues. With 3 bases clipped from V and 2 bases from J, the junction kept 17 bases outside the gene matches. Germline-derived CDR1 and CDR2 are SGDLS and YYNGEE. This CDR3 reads CASSAQPGTGGISLQETQYF. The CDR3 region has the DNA TGTGCCAGCAGCGCTCAGCCCGGGACAGGGGGCATATCCCTACAAGAGACCCAGTACTTC.

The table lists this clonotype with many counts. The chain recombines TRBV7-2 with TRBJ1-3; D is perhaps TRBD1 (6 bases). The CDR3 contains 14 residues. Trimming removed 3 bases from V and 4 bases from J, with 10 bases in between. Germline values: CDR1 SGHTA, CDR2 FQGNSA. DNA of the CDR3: TGTGCCAGCAGCTTGGGGGGCGGCGGAAACACCATATATTTT. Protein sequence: CASSLGGGGNTIYF. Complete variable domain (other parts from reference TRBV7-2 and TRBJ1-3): GAGVSQSPSNKVTEKGKDVELRCDPISGHTALYWYRQSLGQGLEFLIYFQGNSAPDKSGLPSDRFSAERTGGSVSTLTIQRTQQEDSAVYLCASSLGGGGNTIYFGEGSWLTVV.

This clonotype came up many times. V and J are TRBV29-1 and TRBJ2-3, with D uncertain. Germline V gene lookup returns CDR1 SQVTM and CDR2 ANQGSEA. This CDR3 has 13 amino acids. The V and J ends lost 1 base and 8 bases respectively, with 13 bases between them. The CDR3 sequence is CSVEAVGYGTQYF. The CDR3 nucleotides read TGCAGCGTTGAAGCGGTGGGGTACGGTACGCAGTATTTT.

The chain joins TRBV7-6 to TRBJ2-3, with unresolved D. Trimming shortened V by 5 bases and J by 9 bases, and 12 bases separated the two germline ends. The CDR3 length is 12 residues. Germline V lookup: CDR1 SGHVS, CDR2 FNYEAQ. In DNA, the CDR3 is TGTGCCAGCAGCGATCGAGGCGGCACGCAGTATTTT. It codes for CASSDRGGTQYF.

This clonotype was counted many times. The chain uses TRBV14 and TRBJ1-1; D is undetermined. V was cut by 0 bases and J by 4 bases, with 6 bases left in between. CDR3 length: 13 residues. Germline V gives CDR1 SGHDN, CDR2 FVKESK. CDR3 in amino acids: CASSQELLTEAFF. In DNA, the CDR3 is TGTGCCAGCAGCCAAGAACTCCTCACTGAAGCTTTCTTT.

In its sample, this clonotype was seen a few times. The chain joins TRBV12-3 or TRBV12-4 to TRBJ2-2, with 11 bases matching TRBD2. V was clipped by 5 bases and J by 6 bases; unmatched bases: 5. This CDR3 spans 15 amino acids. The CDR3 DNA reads TGTGCCAGCAGTCCATATAGCGGGGGGGCCGGGGAGCTGTTTTTT. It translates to CASSPYSGGAGELFF.

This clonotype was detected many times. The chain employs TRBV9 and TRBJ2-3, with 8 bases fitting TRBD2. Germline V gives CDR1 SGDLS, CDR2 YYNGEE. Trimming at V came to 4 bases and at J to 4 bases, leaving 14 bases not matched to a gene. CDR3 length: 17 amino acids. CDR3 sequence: CASSLSINGGLADTQYF. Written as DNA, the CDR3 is TGTGCCAGCAGCCTTTCGATAAATGGGGGACTAGCAGATACGCAGTATTTT.

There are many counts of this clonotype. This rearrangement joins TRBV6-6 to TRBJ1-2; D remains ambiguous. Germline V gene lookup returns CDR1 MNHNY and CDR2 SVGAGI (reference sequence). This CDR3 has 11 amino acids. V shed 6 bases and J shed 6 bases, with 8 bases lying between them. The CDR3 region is CASSPRNGYTF. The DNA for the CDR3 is TGTGCCAGCAGCCCAAGGAATGGCTACACCTTC.

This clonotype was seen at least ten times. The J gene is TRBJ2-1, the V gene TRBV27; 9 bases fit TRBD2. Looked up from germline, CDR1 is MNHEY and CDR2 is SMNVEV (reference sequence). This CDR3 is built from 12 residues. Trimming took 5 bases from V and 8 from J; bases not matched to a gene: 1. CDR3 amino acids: CASSPSGDEQFF. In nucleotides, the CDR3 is TGTGCCAGCAGTCCTAGCGGGGATGAGCAGTTCTTC.

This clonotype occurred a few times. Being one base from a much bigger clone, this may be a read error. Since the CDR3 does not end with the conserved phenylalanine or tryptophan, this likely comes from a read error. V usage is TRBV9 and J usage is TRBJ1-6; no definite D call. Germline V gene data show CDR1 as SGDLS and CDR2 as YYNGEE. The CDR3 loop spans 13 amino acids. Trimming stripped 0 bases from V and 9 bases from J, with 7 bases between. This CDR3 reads CASSVGEGSPLHC. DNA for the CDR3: TGTGCCAGCAGCGTAGGAGAGGGTTCACCCCTCCACTGT.

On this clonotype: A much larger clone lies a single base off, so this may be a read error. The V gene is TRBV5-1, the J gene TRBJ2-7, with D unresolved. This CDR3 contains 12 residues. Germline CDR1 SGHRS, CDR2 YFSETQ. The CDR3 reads CASSLGGYEKYF. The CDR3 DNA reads TGCGCCAGCAGCTTGGGGGGTTACGAGAAGTACTTC.

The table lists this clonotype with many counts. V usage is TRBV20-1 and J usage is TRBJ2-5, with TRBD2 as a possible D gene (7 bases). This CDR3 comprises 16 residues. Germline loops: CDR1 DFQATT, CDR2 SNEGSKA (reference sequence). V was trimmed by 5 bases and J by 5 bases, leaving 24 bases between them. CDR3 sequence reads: CSARTVRGGPLETQYF. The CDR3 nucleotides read TGCAGTGCTCGCACGGTGAGGGGGGGGCCTTTGGAGACCCAGTACTTC.

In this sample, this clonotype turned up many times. The CDR3 reads CSVKDGEETQYF. CDR3 bases: TGCAGCGTAAAGGACGGTGAGGAGACCCAGTACTTC. The rearrangement links TRBV29-1 to TRBJ2-5; D is undetermined. The CDR3 is 12 residues long. V gave up 6 bases and J gave up 5 bases, with 13 bases separating them. Germline V lookup: CDR1 SQVTM, CDR2 ANQGSEA.

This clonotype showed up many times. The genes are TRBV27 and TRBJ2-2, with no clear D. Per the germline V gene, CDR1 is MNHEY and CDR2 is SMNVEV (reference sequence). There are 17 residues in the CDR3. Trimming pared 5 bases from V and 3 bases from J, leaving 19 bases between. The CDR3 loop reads CASSPTPDLVDTGELFF. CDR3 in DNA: TGTGCCAGCAGTCCCACCCCGGATTTGGTGGACACCGGGGAGCTGTTTTTT.

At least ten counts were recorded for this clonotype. The CDR3 sequence: CASSRSLAGGPGGELFF. CDR3 sequence (DNA): TGTGCCAGCAGCCGAAGCCTAGCGGGGGGACCGGGCGGGGAGCTGTTTTTT. The chain uses TRBV7-2 and TRBJ2-2; 11 positions agree with TRBD2. This CDR3 contains 17 residues. Germline V gene lookup returns CDR1 SGHTA and CDR2 FQGNSA. V lost 5 bases to trimming and J lost 7 bases; unmatched junction nucleotides: 12.

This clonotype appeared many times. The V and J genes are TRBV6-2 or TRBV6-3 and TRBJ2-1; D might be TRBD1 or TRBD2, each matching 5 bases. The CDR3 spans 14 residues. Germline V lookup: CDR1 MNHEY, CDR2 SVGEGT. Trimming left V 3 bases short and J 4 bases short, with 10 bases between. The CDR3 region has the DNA TGTGCCAGCAGTTATGCAGGGAGATACAATGAGCAGTTCTTC. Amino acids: CASSYAGRYNEQFF.

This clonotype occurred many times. CDR3 region: CASSEFGTNTGELFF. In DNA, the CDR3 is TGTGCCAGCAGTGAGTTCGGGACGAACACCGGGGAGCTGTTTTTT. The V and J genes are TRBV7-7 and TRBJ2-2; possibly TRBD2 for D (5 bases). Germline loops: CDR1 SSHAT, CDR2 FNYEAQ (reference sequence). V lost 6 bases to trimming and J lost 0 bases, with 11 bases between them. The CDR3 is made up of 15 amino acids.

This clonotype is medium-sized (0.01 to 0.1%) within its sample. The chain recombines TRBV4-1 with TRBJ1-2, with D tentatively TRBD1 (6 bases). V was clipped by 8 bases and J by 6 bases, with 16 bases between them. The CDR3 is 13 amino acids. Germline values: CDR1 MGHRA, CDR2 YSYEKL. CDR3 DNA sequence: TGCGCCAGCGGCTGGGGGCGCGAGGATGGCTACACCTTC. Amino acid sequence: CASGWGREDGYTF.

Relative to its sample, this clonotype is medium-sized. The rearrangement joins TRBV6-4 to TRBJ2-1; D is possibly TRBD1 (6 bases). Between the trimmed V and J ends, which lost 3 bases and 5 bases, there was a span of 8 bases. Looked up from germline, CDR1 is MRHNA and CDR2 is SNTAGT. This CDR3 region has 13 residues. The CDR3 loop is CASSETGNNEQFF. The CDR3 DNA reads TGTGCCAGCAGTGAAACAGGGAACAATGAGCAGTTCTTC.

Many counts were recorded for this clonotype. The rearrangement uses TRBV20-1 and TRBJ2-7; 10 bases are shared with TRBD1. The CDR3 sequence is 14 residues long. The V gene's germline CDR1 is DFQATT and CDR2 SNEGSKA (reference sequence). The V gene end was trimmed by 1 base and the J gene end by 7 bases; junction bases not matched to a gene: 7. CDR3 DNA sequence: TGCAGTGCTAGAGTGACAGGGGGCGCGGGGGAGCAGTACTTC. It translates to CSARVTGGAGEQYF.

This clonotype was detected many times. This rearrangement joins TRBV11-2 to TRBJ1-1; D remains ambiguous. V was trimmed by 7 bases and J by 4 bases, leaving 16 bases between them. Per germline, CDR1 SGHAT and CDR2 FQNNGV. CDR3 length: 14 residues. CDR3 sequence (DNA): TGTGCCAGCACTGGGAGGGTAGGGTTCACTGAAGCTTTCTTT. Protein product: CASTGRVGFTEAFF.

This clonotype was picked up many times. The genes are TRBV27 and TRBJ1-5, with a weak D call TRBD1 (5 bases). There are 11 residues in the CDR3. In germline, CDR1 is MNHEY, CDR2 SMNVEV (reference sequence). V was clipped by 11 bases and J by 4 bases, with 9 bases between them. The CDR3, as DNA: TGTGCCCAGGGAGGAAATCAGCCCCAGCATTTT. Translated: CAQGGNQPQHF.

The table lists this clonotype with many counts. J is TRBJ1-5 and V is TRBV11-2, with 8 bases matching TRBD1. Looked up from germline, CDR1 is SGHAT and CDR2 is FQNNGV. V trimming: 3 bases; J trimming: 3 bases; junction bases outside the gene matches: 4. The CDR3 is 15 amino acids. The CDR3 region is CASSFGQGPNQPQHF. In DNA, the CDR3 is TGTGCCAGCAGCTTTGGACAGGGCCCCAATCAGCCCCAGCATTTT.

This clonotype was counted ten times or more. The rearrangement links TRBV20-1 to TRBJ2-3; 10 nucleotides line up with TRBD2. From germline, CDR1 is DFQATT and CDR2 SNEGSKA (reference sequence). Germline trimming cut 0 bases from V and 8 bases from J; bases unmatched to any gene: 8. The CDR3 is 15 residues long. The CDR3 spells CSARDSSGGHPTQYF. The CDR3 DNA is TGCAGTGCTAGAGATTCTAGCGGGGGCCACCCTACGCAGTATTTT.

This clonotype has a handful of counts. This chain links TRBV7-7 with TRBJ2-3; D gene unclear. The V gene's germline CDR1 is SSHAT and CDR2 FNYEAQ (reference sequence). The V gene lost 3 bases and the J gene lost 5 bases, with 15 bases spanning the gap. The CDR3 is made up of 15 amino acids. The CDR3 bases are TGTGCCAGCAGCTTCGACCAGGAGACCCAAGATACGCAGTATTTT. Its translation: CASSFDQETQDTQYF.

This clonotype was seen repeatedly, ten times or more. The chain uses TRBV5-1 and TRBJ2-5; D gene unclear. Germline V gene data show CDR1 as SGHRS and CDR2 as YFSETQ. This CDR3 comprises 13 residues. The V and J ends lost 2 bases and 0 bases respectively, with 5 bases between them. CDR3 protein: CASSFGYQETQYF. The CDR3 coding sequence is TGCGCCAGCAGCTTTGGGTACCAAGAGACCCAGTACTTC.

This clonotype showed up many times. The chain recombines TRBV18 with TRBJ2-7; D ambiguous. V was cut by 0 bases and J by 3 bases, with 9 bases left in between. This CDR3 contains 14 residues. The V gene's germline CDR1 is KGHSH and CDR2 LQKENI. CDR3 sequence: CASSPPSSYYEQYF. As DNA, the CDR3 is TGTGCCAGCTCACCACCGAGTTCATACTACGAGCAGTACTTC.

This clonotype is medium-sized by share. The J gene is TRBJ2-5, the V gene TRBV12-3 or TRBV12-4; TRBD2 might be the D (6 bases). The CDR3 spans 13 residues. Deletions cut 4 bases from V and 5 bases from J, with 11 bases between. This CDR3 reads CASSSGLGETQYF. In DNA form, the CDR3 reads TGTGCCAGCAGTTCGGGACTCGGGGAGACCCAGTACTTC.